This TCR beta chain was sequenced during a study of OX40 agonist ivuxolimab in advanced cancers. Sequencing used immunoSEQ multiplex PCR; TCRdb keeps in-frame clones, though not all of them. The sample includes fewer than 70,000 clones, 89% of them seen just once. This sample comprised CD4+ or CD8+ T cells sorted from blood, obtained in a trial of the OX40 agonist ivuxolimab. The origin of this receptor is an adult with an advanced solid tumor such as melanoma, head and neck, liver or kidney cancer.

The CDR3 loop reads CASSQDRKSGGRVATQYF. The CDR3 nucleotides are TGTGCCAGCAGCCAAGATCGAAAAAGCGGGGGCCGAGTTGCGACCCAGTACTTC. This rearrangement joins TRBV4-2 to TRBJ2-5; TRBD2 matches at 8 bases. There are 18 residues in the CDR3. The germline gives CDR1 LGHNA, CDR2 YNFKEQ. The V and J ends lost 0 bases and 7 bases, in that order; junction bases with no gene match: 16.